This TCR beta chain came from a study of T cell responses to AZD1222 COVID-19 vaccine. This CDR3 contains 14 residues. V gave up 6 bases and J gave up 2 bases; unmatched junction bases: 2. The germline V gene encodes CDR1 SGDLS and CDR2 YYNGEE. Whole-study findings and limits: Among spike-specific TCRs, nearly half reportedly target unmutated variant regions. Only five to seven individuals given AZD1222 were seropositive at baseline. Rises in breadth and depth of Spike-specific TCRs came after two AZD1222 doses. A mostly white British donor set with more females was recruited, and clonal diversity was possibly underestimated.

To note about this clone: Its antigen is unknown.

The protocol was immunoSEQ multiplex PCR, while the TCRdb copy is restricted to in-frame clones and leaves out a portion. The table lists around 70,000 clones, 80% of them singletons, with 9% to 14% in the top ten. The material sequenced was peripheral blood, taken on day 0 of AZD1222 vaccination. The genes are TRBV9 and TRBJ2-6; 7 bases agree with TRBD1. This TCR was sampled from an adult in good health. The CDR3 DNA is TGTGCCAGCACCACAGGGGCTGGGGCCAACGTCCTGACTTTC. Amino acids: CASTTGAGANVLTF.